This paragraph reports one T cell receptor (beta chain). Treg sorting used a CD4+CD25+CD127-/low gate. V gave up 4 bases and J gave up 4 bases, with 10 bases separating them. CDR1 is MNHNS and CDR2 is SASEGT in the germline V gene. CDR3 size: 13 residues. TCRdb reprocessed the 5' RACE reads via MiXCR and lists one record per CDR3 protein. The table shows about 32,000 distinct CDR3 sequences, with roughly a quarter occurring only once. This receptor was taken from a female donor with breast cancer. V gene TRBV6-1 combines with J gene TRBJ1-1; tentatively, D is TRBD1 (5 bases). The specimen was tumor-infiltrating Tregs sorted from the breast tumor. CDR3 sequence (DNA): TGTGCCAGCAGTGGTCCTAGGGGCACTGAAGCTTTCTTT. Translation: CASSGPRGTEAFF.